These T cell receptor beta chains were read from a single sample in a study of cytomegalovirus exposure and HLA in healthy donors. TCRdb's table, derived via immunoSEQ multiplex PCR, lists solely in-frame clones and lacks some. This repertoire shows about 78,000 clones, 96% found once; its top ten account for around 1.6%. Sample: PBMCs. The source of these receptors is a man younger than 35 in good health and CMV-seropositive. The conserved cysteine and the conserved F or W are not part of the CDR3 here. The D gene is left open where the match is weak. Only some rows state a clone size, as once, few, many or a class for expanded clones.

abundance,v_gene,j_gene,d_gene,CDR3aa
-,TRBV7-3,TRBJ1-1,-,ASSFGFREIEAF
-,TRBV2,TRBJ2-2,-,ASRATGRAGELF
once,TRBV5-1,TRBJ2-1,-,ASSIIPGYGNEQF
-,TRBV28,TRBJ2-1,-,ASSSTRGTGYNEQF
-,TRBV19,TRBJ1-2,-,ASSMSWTPGYT
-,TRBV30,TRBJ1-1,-,AWRTQGSTAF
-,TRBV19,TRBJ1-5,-,ASIAGEGQPQH
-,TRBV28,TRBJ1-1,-,ASSGPTQGRAEAF
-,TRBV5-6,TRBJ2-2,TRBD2,ASSSGLTNTGELF
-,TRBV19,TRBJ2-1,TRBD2,ASSMGTSGRAENEQF
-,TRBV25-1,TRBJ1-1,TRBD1,ASSTGGFDTEAF
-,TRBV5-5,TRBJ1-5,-,ASSGTDYNQPQH
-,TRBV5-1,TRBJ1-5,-,ASSEGGGEGQPQH
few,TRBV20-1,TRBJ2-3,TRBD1,SSQGTDTQY
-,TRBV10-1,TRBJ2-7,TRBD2,ASSGTSGRFGSYEQY
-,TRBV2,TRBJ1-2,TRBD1,ASVGGQAVYGYT
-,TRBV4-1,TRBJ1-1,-,ASYSGRRGNTEAF
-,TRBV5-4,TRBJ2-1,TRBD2,ASHTPSGYNEQF
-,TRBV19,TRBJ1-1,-,ASNSGKTGGTEAF
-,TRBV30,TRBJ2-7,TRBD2,AWKGAAGGPYEQY
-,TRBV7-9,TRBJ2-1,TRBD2,ASSLGSGSHEF
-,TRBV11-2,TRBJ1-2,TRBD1,ASSTGQGPYGYT
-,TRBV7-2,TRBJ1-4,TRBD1,ASSLNGQGNEKLF
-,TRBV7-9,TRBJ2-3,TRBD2,ASSWTSGRGDTQY
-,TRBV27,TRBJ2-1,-,ASSLSLVGNEQF
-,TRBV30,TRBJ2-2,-,AWRGSSNTGELF
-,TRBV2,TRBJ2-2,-,ASSSGSNTGELF
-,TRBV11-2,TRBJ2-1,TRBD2,ASSLWLAGGNEQF
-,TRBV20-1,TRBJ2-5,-,SARTGPAEY